Each of the 24 T cell receptor beta chains below was sequenced from the same sample in a study of identical twins (TCRdb year 2016). The library was generated by 5' RACE. This sample was sequenced with an Illumina HiSeq 2000. The public reads were run again by TCRdb, first through fastp at Q25 and then through MiXCR, and only productive beta chains were kept. Rows are combined by CDR3 protein, so each entry shows the most common genes and DNA. This sample gives about 300,000 distinct CDR3 sequences in total; 12% of them show up just once. Clones ranked in the top ten supply more than 6% of the sample. This same sample was also part of a study on yellow fever vaccine responses in identical twins.

The sequenced sample consisted of CD8+ T cells sorted from blood. These receptors all stem from a woman under 30 in good health.

The chain uses TRBV4-1 and TRBJ2-3, with TRBD2 as a possible D gene (5 bases). Deletions cut 0 bases from V and 9 bases from J, with 19 bases between. This CDR3 region has 16 residues. The germline CDR1 and CDR2 sequences are MGHRA and YSYEKL. CDR3 residues: CASSQDHWTGVDTQYF. CDR3 DNA: TGCGCCAGCAGCCAAGATCACTGGACTGGGGTCGACACGCAGTATTTT.

This chain links TRBV5-1 with TRBJ2-5, with 7 bases lining up with TRBD2. Unmatched junction bases numbered 10, after V lost 4 bases and J lost 4 bases. Germline CDR1 SGHRS, CDR2 YFSETQ. The CDR3 sequence is 15 residues long. CDR3 nucleotides: TGCGCCAGCAGCCCCGGAGGCGGGGGAAGAGAGACCCAGTACTTC. Translating gives CASSPGGGGRETQYF.

The V call is TRBV15, the J call TRBJ2-1, with TRBD1 as a possible D gene (6 bases). V shed 0 bases and J shed 0 bases, with 6 bases lying between them. CDR1 and CDR2 from the germline V gene are LNHNV and YYDKDF (reference sequence). The CDR3 has 15 amino acids. The CDR3 protein is CATSRDRGSYNEQFF. The CDR3 DNA is TGTGCCACCAGCAGAGACAGGGGCTCCTACAATGAGCAGTTCTTC.

The chain links TRBV7-9 to TRBJ2-3; 9 bases agree with TRBD2. After removal of 5 bases from V and 6 bases from J, the junction contained 9 bases not matched to a gene. The CDR3 runs to 15 residues. Germline V gene sequence: CDR1 SEHNR, CDR2 FQNEAQ (reference sequence). CDR3 in DNA: TGTGCCAGCAGCCCGAGGTTGCGGGAGGGGGATACGCAGTATTTT. This gives the protein CASSPRLREGDTQYF.

This clonotype showed up just a few times. J is TRBJ2-1 and V is TRBV29-1, with D maybe TRBD2 (6 bases). The CDR3 totals 13 residues. V shed 2 bases and J shed 5 bases, with 10 bases lying between them. In germline, CDR1 is SQVTM, CDR2 ANQGSEA. CDR3 protein: CSVEPWTNNEQFF. The CDR3 DNA is TGCAGCGTTGAACCTTGGACTAACAATGAGCAGTTCTTC.

This clonotype was recorded a few times. The chain combines TRBV4-1 with TRBJ2-3; 13 bases are a match to TRBD2. CDR1 is MGHRA and CDR2 is YSYEKL in the germline V gene. CDR3 length equals 18 residues. Germline trimming cut 0 bases from V and 3 bases from J; bases unmatched to any gene: 6. CDR3 in amino acids: CASSQEVMTSGRTDTQYF. The CDR3 nucleotides are TGCGCCAGCAGCCAAGAAGTAATGACTAGCGGGAGGACAGATACGCAGTATTTT.

This clonotype has a handful of counts. The chain has TRBV7-8 and TRBJ2-1, with 7 bases identical to TRBD1. CDR3 size: 14 residues. V trimming: 5 bases; J trimming: 5 bases; junction bases outside the gene matches: 6. Germline CDR1 is SGHVS and CDR2 is FQNEAQ. CDR3 region: CASSPRGTDNEQFF. CDR3 in DNA: TGTGCCAGCAGCCCAAGGGGGACAGACAATGAGCAGTTCTTC.

This clonotype was detected only a few times. The rearrangement joins TRBV2 to TRBJ2-5; 10 nucleotides line up with TRBD1. Germline V gene data show CDR1 as SNHLY and CDR2 as FYNNEI. The V gene end was trimmed by 7 bases and the J gene end by 1 base; junction bases not matched to a gene: 3. CDR3 length: 14 residues. The CDR3 sequence is CASNDRGPQETQYF. The CDR3 nucleotides are TGTGCCAGCAACGACAGGGGGCCCCAAGAGACCCAGTACTTC.

In this sample, this clonotype turned up a few times. The chain couples TRBV4-1 to TRBJ2-3; 11 bases map to TRBD2. The CDR3 sequence is 16 residues long. Germline CDR1 is MGHRA and CDR2 is YSYEKL. The ends lost 2 bases at V and 0 bases at J; junction bases unmatched: 1. CDR3 DNA: TGCGCCAGCAGCCAACGGACTAGCGGGAGCACAGATACGCAGTATTTT. Its translation: CASSQRTSGSTDTQYF.

The chain has TRBV7-9 and TRBJ2-3; D assignment may be TRBD1 or TRBD2 (6 bases each). The CDR3 extends over 15 amino acids. Looked up from germline, CDR1 is SEHNR and CDR2 is FQNEAQ (reference sequence). The ends were cut back, 3 bases at V and 4 bases at J, with 14 bases in the middle. CDR3 coding DNA: TGTGCCAGCAGCTTTCTGGGGGGCCCGTCAGATACGCAGTATTTT. It codes for CASSFLGGPSDTQYF.

This chain connects TRBV9 to TRBJ1-4; D uncertain. The CDR3 runs to 14 residues. Germline CDR1 is SGDLS and CDR2 is YYNGEE. V lost 0 bases, J lost 3 bases, and 6 bases lay in between. Written as DNA, the CDR3 is TGTGCCAGCAGCGTAGGTAGTTCTAATGAAAAACTGTTTTTT. It specifies CASSVGSSNEKLFF. The entire variable domain, with the rest obtained from reference TRBV9 and TRBJ1-4, is as follows: DSGVTQTPKHLITATGQRVTLRCSPRSGDLSVYWYQQSLDQGLQFLIQYYNGEERAKGNILERFSAQQFPDLHSELNLSSLELGDSALYFCASSVGSSNEKLFFGSGTQLSVL.

This clonotype was found a few times. This rearrangement joins TRBV13 to TRBJ2-7, with TRBD2 identical over 7 bases. After removal of 4 bases from V and 4 bases from J, the junction contained 7 bases not matched to a gene. The V gene's germline CDR1 is PRHDT and CDR2 FYEKMQ (reference sequence). The CDR3 is made up of 14 amino acids. Here the CDR3 reads CASSSRTSAYEQYF. The CDR3, as DNA: TGTGCCAGCAGCTCCCGTACTAGCGCGTACGAGCAGTACTTC.

The chain recombines TRBV27 with TRBJ2-7; the D is unclear. Per the germline V gene, CDR1 is MNHEY and CDR2 is SMNVEV (reference sequence). Between the trimmed V and J ends, which lost 2 bases and 2 bases, there was a span of 13 bases. The CDR3 contains 15 residues. The CDR3 nucleotides are TGTGCCAGCAGTTTAGTCCGAGACGGAACCTACGAGCAGTACTTC. Residues: CASSLVRDGTYEQYF.

This clonotype has only a few counts. The V call is TRBV19, the J call TRBJ1-1; a possible D gene is TRBD1 (5 bases). Trimming cost V 0 bases and J 1 base, with 9 bases left between them. The CDR3 is 15 residues long. Looked up from germline, CDR1 is LNHDA and CDR2 is SQIVND (reference sequence). The CDR3 sequence: CASSIDPGGNTEAFF. Here the CDR3 DNA reads TGTGCCAGTAGTATAGACCCGGGGGGGAACACTGAAGCTTTCTTT. The full variable domain, completed using reference TRBV19 and TRBJ1-1, is DGGITQSPKYLFRKEGQNVTLSCEQNLNHDAMYWYRQDPGQGLRLIYYSQIVNDFQKGDIAEGYSVSREKKESFPLTVTSAQKNPTAFYLCASSIDPGGNTEAFFGQGTRLTVV.

In this sample, this clonotype turned up a few times. The rearrangement uses TRBV27 and TRBJ1-6, with a possible D match to TRBD1 (6 bases). The V and J ends lost 6 bases and 9 bases respectively, with 15 bases between them. CDR1 and CDR2 (germline): MNHEY, SMNVEV (reference sequence). The CDR3 extends over 14 amino acids. The CDR3 region has the DNA TGTGCCAGCAGCGACCCGGGGGCTTCTTCACCCCTCCACTTT. Protein: CASSDPGASSPLHF.

This clonotype came up many times. The rearrangement uses TRBV5-1 and TRBJ2-1, with 7 bases matching TRBD2. Germline CDR1 SGHRS, CDR2 YFSETQ. The CDR3 runs 14 residues. Trimming at V came to 0 bases and at J to 5 bases, leaving 2 bases not matched to a gene. The CDR3 nucleotides are TGCGCCAGCAGCTTGGCGGGGACTAACAATGAGCAGTTCTTC. Its translation: CASSLAGTNNEQFF.

This clonotype was counted a few times. This chain connects TRBV5-5 to TRBJ1-5; 7 nucleotides match TRBD1. V shed 5 bases and J 3 bases; nucleotides not matched to a gene: 5. Germline CDR1 reads SGHKS; CDR2 reads YYEKEE (reference sequence). This CDR3 spans 14 amino acids. CDR3 DNA sequence: TGTGCCAGCAGTCATGGACAGGTCAATCAGCCCCAGCATTTT. Its protein product is CASSHGQVNQPQHF.

This clonotype was detected ten times or more. V and J are TRBV5-1 and TRBJ2-7; D perhaps matches TRBD2 (5 bases). This CDR3 is built from 14 residues. V lost 0 bases and J lost 5, with 12 bases in between. The germline V gene has CDR1 SGHRS and CDR2 YFSETQ. In nucleotides, the CDR3 is TGCGCCAGCAGCTTGGGGAGGAGTACCCACGAGCAGTACTTC. Its protein product is CASSLGRSTHEQYF.

The chain joins TRBV12-3 or TRBV12-4 to TRBJ2-2; 9 bases map to TRBD1. The CDR3 runs 15 residues. The J segment lost 4 bases and the V segment lost 10 bases, leaving 10 bases of the junction unmatched. Written as DNA, the CDR3 is TGTGCCATTCCCCGGGACAGGGCAGGCACCGGGGAGCTGTTTTTT. This encodes CAIPRDRAGTGELFF.

This clonotype appeared many times. The chain links TRBV20-1 to TRBJ2-7; 8 bases match TRBD2. CDR1 and CDR2 from the germline V gene are DFQATT and SNEGSKA (reference sequence). Unmatched junction bases numbered 5, after V lost 3 bases and J lost 4 bases. This CDR3 region has 13 residues. The CDR3 sequence is CSASISGGYEQYV. The CDR3 nucleotides are TGCAGTGCTAGTATAAGCGGGGGTTACGAGCAGTACGTC.

The rearrangement uses TRBV7-9 and TRBJ2-7, with TRBD2 as a possible D gene (6 bases). CDR1 and CDR2 (germline): SEHNR, FQNEAQ (reference sequence). The ends were cut back, 1 base at V and 3 bases at J, with 13 bases in the middle. The CDR3 extends over 15 amino acids. Here the CDR3 reads CASSLVGTDHYEQYF. The DNA for the CDR3 is TGTGCCAGCAGCTTAGTTGGGACTGACCACTACGAGCAGTACTTC.

This clonotype was recorded many times. The rearrangement joins TRBV27 to TRBJ2-1; TRBD1 matches at 10 bases. This CDR3 has 16 residues. V was pared by 4 bases and J by 3 bases, with 6 bases of the junction left unmatched. CDR1 and CDR2 (germline): MNHEY, SMNVEV (reference sequence). Written as DNA, the CDR3 is TGTGCCAGCAGTTCCCCCGGGGACAGGGGCTACAATGAGCAGTTCTTC. It is translated as CASSSPGDRGYNEQFF.

Ten or more counts support this clonotype. The chain links TRBV27 to TRBJ2-5, with 9 positions matching TRBD1. The CDR3 runs to 13 residues. With V trimmed by 3 bases and J by 5 bases, 1 base remained unmatched. CDR1 is MNHEY, CDR2 SMNVEV, per germline (reference sequence). CDR3 nucleotide sequence: TGTGCCAGCAGTTTCGGACAGGGGGAGACCCAGTACTTC. Translation: CASSFGQGETQYF.

This clonotype was counted at least ten times. The chain is built from TRBV12-3 or TRBV12-4 and TRBJ1-3; D ambiguous. The germline V and J ends were trimmed by 3 bases and 4 bases, with 13 bases remaining between them. There are 15 residues in the CDR3. The CDR3 bases are TGTGCCAGCAGTTTGGAGGACTCATACGGAAACACCATATATTTT. It specifies CASSLEDSYGNTIYF.